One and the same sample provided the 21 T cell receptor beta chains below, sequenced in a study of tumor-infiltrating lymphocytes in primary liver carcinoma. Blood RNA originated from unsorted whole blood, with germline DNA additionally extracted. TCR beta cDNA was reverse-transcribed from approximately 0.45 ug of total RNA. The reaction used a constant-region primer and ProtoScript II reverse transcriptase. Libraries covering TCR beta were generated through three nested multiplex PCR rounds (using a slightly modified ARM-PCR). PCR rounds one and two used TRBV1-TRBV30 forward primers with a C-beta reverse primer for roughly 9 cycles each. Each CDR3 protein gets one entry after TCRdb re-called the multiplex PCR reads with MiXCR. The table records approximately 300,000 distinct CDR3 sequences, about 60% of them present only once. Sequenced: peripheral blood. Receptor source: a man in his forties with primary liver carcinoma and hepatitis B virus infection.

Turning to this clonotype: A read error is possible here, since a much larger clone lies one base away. CDR3 nucleotides: TGTGCCAGCAGTTCAGAGGGGGTTGGTGAGCAGTTCTTC. As protein: CASSSEGVGEQFF. V usage is TRBV12-3 or TRBV12-4 and J usage is TRBJ2-1, with a possible D match to TRBD1 (6 bases). V was clipped by 4 bases and J by 9 bases, with 13 bases between them. This CDR3 contains 13 residues.

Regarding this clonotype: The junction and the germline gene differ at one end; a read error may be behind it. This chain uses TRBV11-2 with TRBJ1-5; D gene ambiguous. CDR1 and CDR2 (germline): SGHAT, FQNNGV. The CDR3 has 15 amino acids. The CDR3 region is CASSSDGYSNRPQHF. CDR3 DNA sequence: TGTGCCAGCAGTTCGGACGGGTATAGCAATCGGCCCCAGCATTTT.

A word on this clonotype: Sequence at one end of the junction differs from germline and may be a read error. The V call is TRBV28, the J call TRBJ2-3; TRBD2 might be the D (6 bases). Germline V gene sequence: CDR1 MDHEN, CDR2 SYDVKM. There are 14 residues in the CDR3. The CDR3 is CASSLGGGTDTHYF. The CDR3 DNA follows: TGTGCCAGCAGTTTAGGGGGAGGCACAGATACGCACTATTTT.

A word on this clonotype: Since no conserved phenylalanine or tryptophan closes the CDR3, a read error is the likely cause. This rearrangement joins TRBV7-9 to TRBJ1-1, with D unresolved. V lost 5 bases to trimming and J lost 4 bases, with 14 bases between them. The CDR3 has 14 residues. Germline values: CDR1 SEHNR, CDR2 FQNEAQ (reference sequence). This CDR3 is CASSLTASSTEAFS. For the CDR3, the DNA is TGTGCCAGCAGCCTAACAGCTTCGAGCACTGAAGCTTTCTCT.

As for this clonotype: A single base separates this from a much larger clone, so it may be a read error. CDR3 DNA sequence: TGTGCCAGCACCGACGCGGGACAGGACATCTACGAGCAGTACTTC. This encodes CASTDAGQDIYEQYF. The chain is built from TRBV6-6 and TRBJ2-7, with 8 positions matching TRBD1. The germline gives CDR1 MNHNY, CDR2 SVGAGI (reference sequence). J gave up 3 bases and V 7 bases, and 11 bases lay outside the gene matches. CDR3 size: 15 residues.

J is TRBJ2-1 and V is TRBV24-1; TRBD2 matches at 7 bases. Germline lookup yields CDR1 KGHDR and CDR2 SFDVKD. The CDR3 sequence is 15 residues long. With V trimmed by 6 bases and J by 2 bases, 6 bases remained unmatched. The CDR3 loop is CATSNREAPYNEQFF. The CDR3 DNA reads TGTGCCACCAGTAACCGGGAGGCCCCCTACAATGAGCAGTTCTTC.

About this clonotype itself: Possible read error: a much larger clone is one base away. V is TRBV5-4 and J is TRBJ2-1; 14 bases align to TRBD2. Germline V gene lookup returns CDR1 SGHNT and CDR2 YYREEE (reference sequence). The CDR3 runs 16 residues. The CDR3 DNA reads TGTGCCAGCAGCTTGGGGGGACTAGCGGGAGTCAATGAGCGGTTCTTC. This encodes CASSLGGLAGVNERFF.

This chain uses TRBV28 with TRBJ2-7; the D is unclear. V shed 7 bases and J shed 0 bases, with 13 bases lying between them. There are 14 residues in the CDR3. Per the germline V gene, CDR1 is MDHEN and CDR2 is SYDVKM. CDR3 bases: TGTGCCAGCACCTCTTACGGCTCCTCCTACGAGCAGTACTTC. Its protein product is CASTSYGSSYEQYF.

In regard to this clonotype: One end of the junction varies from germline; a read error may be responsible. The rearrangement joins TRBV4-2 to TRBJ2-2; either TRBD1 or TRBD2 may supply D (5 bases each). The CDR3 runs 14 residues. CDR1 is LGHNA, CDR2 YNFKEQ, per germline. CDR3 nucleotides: TGTGTCAGCAGCGTTTTGCAGGGAACCGGGGAGCTCTTTTTT. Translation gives CVSSVLQGTGELFF.

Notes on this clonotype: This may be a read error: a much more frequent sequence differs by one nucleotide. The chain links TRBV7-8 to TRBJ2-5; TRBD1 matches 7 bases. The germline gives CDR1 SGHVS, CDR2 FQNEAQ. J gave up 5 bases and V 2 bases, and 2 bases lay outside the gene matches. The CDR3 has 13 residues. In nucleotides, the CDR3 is TGTGCCAGCAGCTTAATAGGGGGCGAGACCCAGTACTTC. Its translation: CASSLIGGETQYF. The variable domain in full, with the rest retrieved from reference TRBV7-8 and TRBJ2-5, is GAGVSQSPRYKVAKRGQDVALRCDPISGHVSLFWYQQALGQGPEFLTYFQNEAQLDKSGLPSDRFFAERPEGSVSTLKIQRTQQEDSAVYLCASSLIGGETQYFGPGTRLLVL.

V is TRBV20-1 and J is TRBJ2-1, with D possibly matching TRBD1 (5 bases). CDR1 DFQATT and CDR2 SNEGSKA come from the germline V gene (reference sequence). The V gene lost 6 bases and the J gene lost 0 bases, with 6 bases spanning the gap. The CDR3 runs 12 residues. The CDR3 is CSATGSYNEQFF. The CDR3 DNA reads TGCAGTGCAACAGGCTCCTACAATGAGCAGTTCTTC.

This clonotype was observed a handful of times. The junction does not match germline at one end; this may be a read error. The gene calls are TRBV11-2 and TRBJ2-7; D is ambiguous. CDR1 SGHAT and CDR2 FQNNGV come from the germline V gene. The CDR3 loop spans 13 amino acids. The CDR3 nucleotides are TGTGCCAGCAGCTTAGGGTGCGGCTACGAGCAATACTTC. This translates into CASSLGCGYEQYF.

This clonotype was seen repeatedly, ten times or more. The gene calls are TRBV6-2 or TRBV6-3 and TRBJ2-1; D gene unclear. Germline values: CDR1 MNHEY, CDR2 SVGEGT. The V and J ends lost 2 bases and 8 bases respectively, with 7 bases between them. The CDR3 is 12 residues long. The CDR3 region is CASSYGRDEQFF. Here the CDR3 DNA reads TGTGCCAGCAGTTACGGAAGAGATGAGCAGTTCTTC.

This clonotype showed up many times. The CDR3 reads CASSPVRGSGYTF. The DNA of the CDR3 is TGTGCCAGCAGCCCCGTCAGGGGATCTGGCTACACCTTC. V and J are TRBV5-5 and TRBJ1-2; perhaps TRBD1 as D (6 bases). CDR1 is SGHKS and CDR2 is YYEKEE in the germline V gene (reference sequence). The CDR3 spans 13 residues. V dropped 4 bases and J dropped 7 bases, with 14 bases sitting between them.

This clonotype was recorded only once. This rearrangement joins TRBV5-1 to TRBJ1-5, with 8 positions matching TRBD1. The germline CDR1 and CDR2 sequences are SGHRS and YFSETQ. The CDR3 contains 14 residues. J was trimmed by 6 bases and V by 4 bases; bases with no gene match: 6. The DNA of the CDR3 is TGCGCCAGCAGCATGGGACAGGCTGCTCAGCCCCAGCATTTT. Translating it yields CASSMGQAAQPQHF.

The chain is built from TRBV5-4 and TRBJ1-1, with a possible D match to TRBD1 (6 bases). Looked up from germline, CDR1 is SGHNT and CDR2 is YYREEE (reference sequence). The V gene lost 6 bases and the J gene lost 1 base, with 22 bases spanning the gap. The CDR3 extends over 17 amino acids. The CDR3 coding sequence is TGTGCCAGCACCACCGGGGGCTTCGGGGGAGGGAACACTGAAGCTTTCTTT. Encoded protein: CASTTGGFGGGNTEAFF.

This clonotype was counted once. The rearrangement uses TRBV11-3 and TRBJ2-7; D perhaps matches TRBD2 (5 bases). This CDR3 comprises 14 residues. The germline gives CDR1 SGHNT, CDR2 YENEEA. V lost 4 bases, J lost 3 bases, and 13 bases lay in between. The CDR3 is CASSSVTRDYEQYF. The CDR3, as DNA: TGTGCCAGCAGCTCCGTCACTCGGGACTACGAGCAGTACTTC. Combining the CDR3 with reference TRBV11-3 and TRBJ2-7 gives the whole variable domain EAGVVQSPRYKIIEKKQPVAFWCNPISGHNTLYWYLQNLGQGPELLIRYENEEAVDDSQLPKDRFSAERLKGVDSTLKIQPAELGDSAVYLCASSSVTRDYEQYFGPGTRLTVT.

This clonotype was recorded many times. DNA of the CDR3: TGTGCCAGCAGTCATACTCAGGGCCCCTACGAGCAGTACTTC. It yields the protein CASSHTQGPYEQYF. The rearrangement joins TRBV6-5 to TRBJ2-7, with D possibly TRBD1 on 5 matching bases. Between the trimmed V and J ends, which lost 5 bases and 2 bases, there was a span of 13 bases. This CDR3 has 14 amino acids. Looked up from germline, CDR1 is MNHEY and CDR2 is SVGAGI.

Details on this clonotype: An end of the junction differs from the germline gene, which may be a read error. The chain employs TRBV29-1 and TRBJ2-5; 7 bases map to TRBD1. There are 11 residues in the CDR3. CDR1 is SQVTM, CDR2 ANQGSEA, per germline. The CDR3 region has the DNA TGCAGCATAGATGACAGGGAGACCCAGCACTTC. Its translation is CSIDDRETQHF.

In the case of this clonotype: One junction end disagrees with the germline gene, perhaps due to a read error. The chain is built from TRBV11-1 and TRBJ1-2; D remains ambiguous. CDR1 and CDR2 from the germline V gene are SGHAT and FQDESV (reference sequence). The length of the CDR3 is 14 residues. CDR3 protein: CVSSSGPTSNGYTF. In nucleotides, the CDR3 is TGTGTCAGCAGTTCCGGGCCGACCTCTAATGGCTACACCTTC. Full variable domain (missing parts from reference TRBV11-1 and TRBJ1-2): EAEVAQSPRYKITEKSQAVAFWCDPISGHATLYWYRQILGQGPELLVQFQDESVVDDSQLPKDRFSAERLKGVDSTLKIQPAELGDSAMYLCVSSSGPTSNGYTFGSGTRLTVV.

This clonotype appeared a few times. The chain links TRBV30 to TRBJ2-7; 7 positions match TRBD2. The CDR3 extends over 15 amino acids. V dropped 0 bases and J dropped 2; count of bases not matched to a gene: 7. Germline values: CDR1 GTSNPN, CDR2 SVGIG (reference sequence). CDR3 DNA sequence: TGTGCCTGGAGTGTATGGGGCGGGAGCACCTACGAGCAGTACTTC. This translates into CAWSVWGGSTYEQYF.